This T cell receptor (beta chain) was identified in a study of T cell repertoires in cytomegalovirus infection (dated by TCRdb to between 2019 and 2020). General notes on the study: Because public TCR beta signatures pointed to carriage of CMV infection together with the matching HLA type, the HLA type of each donor mattered for the analysis. Overall results and qualifications from the work: The ex vivo response was dominated by HLA-C-restricted CMV-specific TCR beta clonotypes, and the single most frequent clonotype in two of eight donors was supplied by these HLA-C-restricted clonotypes. Carriers of CMV infection plus the relevant HLA type were discriminated by the cumulative frequency of public TCR beta family members in the study cohort and in an independent roughly 340-donor cohort.

This sample was sequenced with an Illumina HiSeq 1500. Using fastp at Q25 and MiXCR, TCRdb reprocessed the public reads and kept productive beta chains. Records with the same CDR3 protein are collapsed into one entry carrying the most frequent genes and DNA. This sample lists roughly 130,000 distinct CDR3 sequences; 7% to 9.5% were detected once. The ten largest account for roughly a tenth of the sample. There are many counts of this clonotype. Its antigen specificity is not known. No much larger clone exists at a distance of one base, and base qualities are not known. Sequenced input: PBMCs. This clonotype was obtained from a human donor in good health (CMV status not recorded). Some clones in this sample may be carry-over from other donors' samples.

CDR3 loop: CASSQESTGSSYNSPLHF. The DNA reads as follows: TGTGCCAGCAGCCAAGAGAGTACAGGGAGCTCCTATAATTCACCCCTCCACTTT. The rearrangement joined TRBV4-2 to TRBJ1-6; the D segment could be TRBD1, given 6 matching bases. The CDR3 runs 18 residues from the cysteine to the phenylalanine. The kept DNA is CDR3 alone, 54 bases in frame from the first base. Sequences LGHNA (CDR1) and YNFKEQ (CDR2) are obtained from the germline V gene. Trimming at the junction amounts to 0 bases on V and 0 bases on J, and the germline ends lie 12 bases apart.